The 22 T cell receptor beta chains given below trace back to one sample, sequenced in a study of T cells in Graves' hyperthyroidism and ophthalmopathy (dated by TCRdb to the late 2010s). The protocol used for the library was multiplex PCR. Instrument used: Illumina HiSeq 2000. The TCR beta CDR3 regions were amplified from the RNA transcripts. For the first round of RT-PCR on the TCR CDR3, the HTBI primer set was used together with the Qiagen OneStep RT-PCR kit. The raw public data were reprocessed by TCRdb itself: fastp quality trimming at Q25, MiXCR clonotype calling, in-frame beta chains only. Every entry covers one CDR3 protein and lists the most common genes and DNA from its rows. Counted in this sample were 480,000 or so distinct CDR3 sequences; around 14% of them appeared once. 15% to 20% of the sample is in the top ten clones. Sequenced sample: blood. The receptors were gathered from a woman between 18 and 29 years old with Graves' hyperthyroidism.

This clonotype was counted at least ten times. The chain carries TRBV10-3 and TRBJ2-5; tentative D call: TRBD2 (5 bases). The V gene lost 3 bases and the J gene lost 5 bases, with 16 bases spanning the gap. The CDR3 is made up of 15 amino acids. Germline-derived CDR1 and CDR2 are ENHRY and SYGVKD. CDR3 DNA sequence: TGTGCCATCAGTGATGTGCTAGCTATAGTTGAGACCCAGTACTTC. Protein: CAISDVLAIVETQYF.

This clonotype has just a few counts. This chain connects TRBV20-1 to TRBJ1-1; no clear D. V lost 1 base, J lost 1 base, and 13 bases lay in between. The CDR3 is 15 amino acids. CDR1 and CDR2 (germline): DFQATT, SNEGSKA (reference sequence). For the CDR3, the DNA is TGCAGTGCTAGAGCTTTTAGGACGACGAACACTGAAGCTTTCTTT. Protein product: CSARAFRTTNTEAFF.

CDR3 protein: CASSLGRPGVAFF. The CDR3 region has the DNA TGTGCCAGCAGCCTCGGACGGCCGGGAGTAGCTTTCTTT. V gene TRBV14 combines with J gene TRBJ1-1, with D unresolved. Germline CDR1 SGHDN, CDR2 FVKESK. There are 13 residues in the CDR3. The V end lost 4 bases, the J end lost 10 bases, and 16 bases lay between the germline ends.

The chain carries TRBV29-1 and TRBJ2-5, with 8 bases identical to TRBD2. Germline CDR1 is SQVTM and CDR2 is ANQGSEA. Germline trimming cut 6 bases from V and 5 bases from J; bases unmatched to any gene: 14. The CDR3 sequence is 15 residues long. In DNA, the CDR3 is TGCAGCGTCCAAGGGGTGAGCGGGAGAGGGGAGACCCAGTACTTC. As protein: CSVQGVSGRGETQYF.

This clonotype has a count of ten or more. This chain uses TRBV6-2 or TRBV6-3 with TRBJ2-7, with 9 bases that match TRBD2. This CDR3 has 17 residues. The germline CDR1 and CDR2 sequences are MNHEY and SVGEGT. V trimming: 7 bases; J trimming: 5 bases; junction bases outside the gene matches: 18. CDR3 residues: CASTDPGLAGSVDEQYF. CDR3 coding DNA: TGTGCCAGCACCGACCCGGGGCTAGCGGGAAGCGTCGACGAGCAGTACTTC.

This clonotype was seen ten or more times. This chain connects TRBV2 to TRBJ2-5; D unresolved. This CDR3 spans 11 amino acids. Trimming cost V 5 bases and J 7 bases, with 8 bases left between them. Germline-derived CDR1 and CDR2 are SNHLY and FYNNEI. CDR3 loop: CASSSDVTQYF. The DNA of the CDR3 is TGTGCCAGCAGTTCCGACGTGACCCAGTACTTC.

This clonotype was detected many times. This chain joins TRBV11-2 and TRBJ2-1; 8 bases are shared with TRBD2. There are 15 residues in the CDR3. The germline V gene has CDR1 SGHAT and CDR2 FQNNGV. The ends lost 3 bases at V and 9 bases at J; junction bases unmatched: 10. CDR3 residues: CASSLIGTSLSEQFF. The CDR3 bases are TGTGCCAGCAGCTTGATTGGGACTAGTCTTAGTGAGCAGTTCTTC.

This clonotype was detected only a few times. The chain combines TRBV5-4 with TRBJ1-1; D is possibly TRBD1 (5 bases). The germline gives CDR1 SGHNT, CDR2 YYREEE (reference sequence). The CDR3 covers 13 residues. V was shortened by 3 bases and J by 5 bases, with 11 bases between the two germline ends. The CDR3 DNA sequence: TGTGCCAGCAGCTCAGGACAAAAAACTGAAGCTTTCTTT. Its translation: CASSSGQKTEAFF.

V gene TRBV4-1 combines with J gene TRBJ1-2; D not certain. CDR1 is MGHRA, CDR2 YSYEKL, per germline. V lost 2 bases, J lost 4 bases, and 11 bases lay in between. CDR3 length: 14 amino acids. The CDR3, as DNA: TGCGCCAGCAGCCAATCGACAAGATCCTATGGCTACACCTTC. Translation: CASSQSTRSYGYTF.

The sample holds a few counts of this clonotype. J is TRBJ1-2 and V is TRBV27; unclear D gene. Trimming left V 7 bases short and J 3 bases short, with 12 bases between. The CDR3 contains 13 residues. CDR1 is MNHEY, CDR2 SMNVEV, per germline (reference sequence). As DNA, the CDR3 is TGTGCCAGCACACCGGGGAGGGACTATGGCTACACCTTC. As protein: CASTPGRDYGYTF.

The V gene is TRBV29-1, the J gene TRBJ2-5; D is undetermined. The CDR3 has 13 residues. Germline V gene data show CDR1 as SQVTM and CDR2 as ANQGSEA. V lost 5 bases and J 3 bases, leaving 13 bases between the germline ends. The CDR3 here is CSVRRERKETQYF. The CDR3, as DNA: TGCAGCGTTCGCAGAGAACGCAAAGAGACCCAGTACTTC.

This clonotype was counted ten times or more. This sequence joins TRBV11-3 and TRBJ2-3; 12 bases are a match to TRBD2. The germline V gene has CDR1 SGHNT and CDR2 YENEEA. After removal of 5 bases from V and 2 bases from J, the junction contained 5 bases not matched to a gene. CDR3 length: 16 residues. The CDR3 here is CASSKGLAGLTDTQYF. The CDR3 nucleotides read TGTGCCAGCAGCAAGGGACTAGCGGGCCTCACAGATACGCAGTATTTT.

J is TRBJ2-1 and V is TRBV3-1, with 9 bases that match TRBD2. Germline values: CDR1 LGHDT, CDR2 YNNKEL (reference sequence). The CDR3 loop spans 16 amino acids. The trim removed 4 bases at V and 8 bases at J, leaving 12 bases unmatched. CDR3 nucleotides: TGTGCCAGCAGCCGAACCCTAGCGGGAAAGTTCTATGAGCAGTTCTTC. This translates into CASSRTLAGKFYEQFF.

At least ten counts were recorded for this clonotype. The CDR3 DNA reads TGTGCCAGCAGTGGGACAGGGGGCTGGGGCAATCAGCCCCAGCATTTT. This gives the protein CASSGTGGWGNQPQHF. V is TRBV2 and J is TRBJ1-5; 11 nucleotides line up with TRBD1. V lost 4 bases, J lost 2 bases, and 4 bases stayed unmatched. This CDR3 contains 16 residues. Germline V gene lookup returns CDR1 SNHLY and CDR2 FYNNEI. Full variable domain (remainder filled in from reference TRBV2 and TRBJ1-5): EPEVTQTPSHQVTQMGQEVILRCVPISNHLYFYWYRQILGQKVEFLVSFYNNEISEKSEIFDDQFSVERPDGSNFTLKIRSTKLEDSAMYFCASSGTGGWGNQPQHFGDGTRLSIL.

This clonotype was recorded many times. This rearrangement joins TRBV20-1 to TRBJ2-1; D possibly uses TRBD1 or TRBD2 (5 bases each). V dropped 6 bases and J dropped 10 bases, with 22 bases sitting between them. The CDR3 is made up of 14 amino acids. CDR1 and CDR2 from the germline V gene are DFQATT and SNEGSKA (reference sequence). The CDR3 sequence is CSANRGEGQWEQFF. CDR3 bases: TGCAGTGCGAATAGGGGTGAGGGGCAATGGGAGCAGTTCTTC.

This clonotype was counted many times. The chain carries TRBV12-3 or TRBV12-4 and TRBJ2-1, with TRBD2 identical over 9 bases. V lost 5 bases and J lost 6; bases outside the gene matches: 8. The CDR3 has 15 amino acids. The CDR3 region is CASSVHSGRGNEQFF. In DNA, the CDR3 is TGTGCCAGCAGTGTTCATAGCGGGAGAGGCAATGAGCAGTTCTTC.

This clonotype was seen repeatedly, ten times or more. The chain combines TRBV30 with TRBJ1-1; 8 nucleotides agree with TRBD1. Per the germline V gene, CDR1 is GTSNPN and CDR2 is SVGIG (reference sequence). This CDR3 has 11 residues. V was clipped by 5 bases and J by 6 bases; unmatched bases: 2. The DNA for the CDR3 is TGTGCCTGGGGGACAGGACCTGAAGCTTTCTTT. It encodes CAWGTGPEAFF.

Points on this clonotype: Germline and junction disagree at one end, which may indicate a read error. This sequence joins TRBV5-8 and TRBJ1-1; D uncertain. The CDR3 runs 13 residues. Per the germline V gene, CDR1 is SGHTS and CDR2 is YDEGEE. The CDR3 loop is CAGSLVPRTEAFF. In DNA, the CDR3 is TGTGCCGGCAGCTTGGTGCCTAGAACTGAAGCTTTCTTT.

This clonotype appeared many times. This rearrangement joins TRBV5-5 to TRBJ2-1, with 9 bases that match TRBD1. The germline CDR1 and CDR2 sequences are SGHKS and YYEKEE (reference sequence). The CDR3 consists of 15 residues. Losses at the gene ends were 5 bases for V and 6 bases for J; bases not matched to a gene: 9. This CDR3 reads CASSYPGQGVNEQFF. In DNA, the CDR3 is TGTGCCAGCAGTTATCCGGGACAGGGTGTCAATGAGCAGTTCTTC.

This clonotype was seen ten or more times. The chain joins TRBV10-3 to TRBJ2-2; 10 positions agree with TRBD1. This CDR3 is built from 16 residues. V dropped 4 bases and J dropped 2; count of bases not matched to a gene: 4. The V gene's germline CDR1 is ENHRY and CDR2 SYGVKD. The CDR3 region has the DNA TGTGCCATCAGTGCCTGGGACAGGGGAAACACCGGGGAGCTGTTTTTT. Translated, it gives CAISAWDRGNTGELFF.

This clonotype was observed a handful of times. The chain joins TRBV6-1 to TRBJ2-1; the D is unclear. V was shortened by 6 bases and J by 13 bases, with 16 bases between the two germline ends. The CDR3 extends over 12 amino acids. The V gene's germline CDR1 is MNHNS and CDR2 SASEGT. CDR3 loop: CASSPSGPYQFF. For the CDR3, the DNA is TGTGCCAGCAGCCCCTCCGGCCCCTACCAGTTCTTC.

This CDR3 is CSARHTGVAGELFF. In DNA form, the CDR3 reads TGCAGTGCTAGGCATACGGGAGTGGCCGGGGAGCTGTTTTTT. The V gene is TRBV20-1, the J gene TRBJ2-2, with a weak D call TRBD2 (6 bases). The CDR3 loop spans 14 amino acids. Per germline, CDR1 DFQATT and CDR2 SNEGSKA (reference sequence). The V and J ends lost 3 bases and 6 bases respectively, with 14 bases between them.